The subject of this entry is one TCR beta chain. The sample is drawn from a study of OX40 agonist ivuxolimab in advanced cancers. Study-level information: About 42% of patients had received prior checkpoint inhibitor therapy.

Profiled with immunoSEQ multiplex PCR; TCRdb holds only in-frame clones, not every one. The sample has about 93,000 clones; approximately 90% are singletons. The CDR3 is 15 amino acids. Germline-derived CDR1 and CDR2 are SGHVS and FNYEAQ. V gave up 2 bases and J gave up 8 bases, with 16 bases separating them. Here the sequenced sample was CD4+ or CD8+ T cells sorted from blood, taken in a trial of the OX40 agonist ivuxolimab. This TCR derives from an adult with an advanced solid tumor such as melanoma, head and neck, liver or kidney cancer. The V and J genes are TRBV7-6 and TRBJ2-1; D is possibly TRBD2 (6 bases). The CDR3, as DNA: TGTGCCAGCAGCTTAATGGGAGAGCGCGGGGATGAGCAGTTCTTC. Translation: CASSLMGERGDEQFF. The whole variable domain, remainder taken from reference TRBV7-6 and TRBJ2-1, is GAGVSQSPRYKVTKRGQDVALRCDPISGHVSLYWYRQALGQGPEFLTYFNYEAQQDKSGLPNDRFSAERPEGSISTLTIQRTEQRDSAMYRCASSLMGERGDEQFFGPGTRLTVL.